The TCR beta chain described here comes from a study of blood T cell repertoires in COVID-19. The wider study: Acute-phase and convalescent COVID-19 samples originated in the United States, Italy and Spain.

Per the original methods: Using reference gene primer amplification, nucleated cell counts were estimated. The repertoire was sequenced with immunoSEQ multiplex PCR; TCRdb's copy has only in-frame clones and lacks some. V and J calls and clone size are given by that table; D and trimming were obtained from the DNA. The sample shows hundreds of thousands of clones, approximately 84% of them seen only once. This CDR3 has 16 amino acids. Germline V gene data show CDR1 as SGHAT and CDR2 as FQNNGV. V shed 0 bases and J 4 bases; nucleotides not matched to a gene: 6. Patients of the Seattle cohort, enrolled during active infection, were followed longitudinally. This clone was seen a few times.

Sequenced sample: peripheral blood. The chain uses TRBV11-2 and TRBJ2-1, with TRBD2 identical over 7 bases. This receptor was taken from a middle-aged man with COVID-19, enrolled during active disease. CDR3 sequence: CASSLEATAGYNEQFF. DNA for the CDR3: TGTGCCAGCAGCTTAGAAGCGACAGCGGGATACAATGAGCAGTTCTTC.